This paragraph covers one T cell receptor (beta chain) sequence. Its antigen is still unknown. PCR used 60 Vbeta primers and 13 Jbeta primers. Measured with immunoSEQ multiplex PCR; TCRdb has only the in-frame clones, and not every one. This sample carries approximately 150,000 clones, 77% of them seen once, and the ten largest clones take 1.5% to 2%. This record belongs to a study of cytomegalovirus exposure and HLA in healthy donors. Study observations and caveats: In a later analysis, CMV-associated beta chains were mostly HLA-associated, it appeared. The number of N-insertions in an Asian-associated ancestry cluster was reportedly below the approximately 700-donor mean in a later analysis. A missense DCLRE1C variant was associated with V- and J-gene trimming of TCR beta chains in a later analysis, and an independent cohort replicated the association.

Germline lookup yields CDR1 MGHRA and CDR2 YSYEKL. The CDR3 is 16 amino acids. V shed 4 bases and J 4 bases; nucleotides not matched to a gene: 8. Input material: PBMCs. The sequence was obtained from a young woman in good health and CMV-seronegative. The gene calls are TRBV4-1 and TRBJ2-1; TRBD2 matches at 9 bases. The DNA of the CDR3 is TGCGCCAGCAGCCTAAATTCAGCGGGAGGATACAATGAGCAGTTCTTC. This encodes CASSLNSAGGYNEQFF.